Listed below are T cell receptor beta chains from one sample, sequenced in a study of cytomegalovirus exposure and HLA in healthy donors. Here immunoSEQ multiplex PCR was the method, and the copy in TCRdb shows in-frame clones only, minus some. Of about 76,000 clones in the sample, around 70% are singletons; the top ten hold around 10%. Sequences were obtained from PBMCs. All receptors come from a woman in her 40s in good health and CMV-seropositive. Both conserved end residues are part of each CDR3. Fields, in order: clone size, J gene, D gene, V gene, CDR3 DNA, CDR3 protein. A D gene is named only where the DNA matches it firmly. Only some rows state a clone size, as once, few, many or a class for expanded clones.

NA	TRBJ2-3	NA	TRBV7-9	TGTGCCAGCAGCTTAGCGCTCCTCGCGGGGGCCATCACAGATACGCAGTATTTT	CASSLALLAGAITDTQYF
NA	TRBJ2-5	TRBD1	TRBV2	TGCGCCAGCAGTGGACAGGGGACTTTGGAGACCCAGTACTTC	CASSGQGTLETQYF
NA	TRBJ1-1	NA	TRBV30	TGTGCCTGGAGTACACAGGCTGGCACTGAAGCTTTCTTT	CAWSTQAGTEAFF
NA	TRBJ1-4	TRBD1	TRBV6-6	TGTGCCAGCAGTTACTCATCTCAGGGGGGTGAAAAATTGTTTTTT	CASSYSSQGGEKLFF
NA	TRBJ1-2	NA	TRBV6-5	TGTGCCAGCAGTTACTCGATAGTAGATGAAGAGGGCTACACCTTC	CASSYSIVDEEGYTF
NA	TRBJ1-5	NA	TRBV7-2	TGTGCCAGCAGCTTCGACAGCGATCAGCCCCAGCATTTT	CASSFDSDQPQHF
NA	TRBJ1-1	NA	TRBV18	TGTGCCAGCTCACTGGGACTGGCCGCCACTGAAGCTTTCTTT	CASSLGLAATEAFF
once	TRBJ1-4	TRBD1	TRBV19	TGTGCCAGTAGTTTGGGACAGGGGTTTGAAAAACTGTTTTTT	CASSLGQGFEKLFF
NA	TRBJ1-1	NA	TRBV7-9	TGTGCCAGCAGCTTAGGGCAGGGGTTTGCGAACACTGAAGCTTTCTTT	CASSLGQGFANTEAFF
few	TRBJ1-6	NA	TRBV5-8	TGTGCCAGCAGCCTATTGCCAAATTCACCCCTCCACTTT	CASSLLPNSPLHF
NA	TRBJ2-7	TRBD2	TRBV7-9	TGTGCCAGCAGTCCAGGGAGGGGGGGGACCGGACTAGCGGGAGACGAGCAGTACTTC	CASSPGRGGTGLAGDEQYF
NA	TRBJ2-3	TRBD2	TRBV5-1	TGCGCCAGCAGCTCAGGGACTAGCGGGAGAGACACAGATACGCAGTATTTT	CASSSGTSGRDTDTQYF
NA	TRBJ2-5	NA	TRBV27	TGTGCCAGCAGTTTTTCGGGGGTTTTTTCAGAGACCCAGTACTTC	CASSFSGVFSETQYF
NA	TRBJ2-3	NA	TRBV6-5	TGTGCCAGCAGTTTCTCAGGGACTAGCACAGATACGCAGTATTTT	CASSFSGTSTDTQYF
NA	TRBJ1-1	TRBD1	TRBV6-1	TGTGCCAGCAGCGAACCGGGACAGGGGAACGGAGCTTTCTTT	CASSEPGQGNGAFF
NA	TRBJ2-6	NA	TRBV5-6	TGTGCCAGCAACAGGAACTCTGGGGCCAACGTCCTGACTTTC	CASNRNSGANVLTF
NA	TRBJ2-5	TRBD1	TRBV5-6	TGTGCCAGCAGCTTGGGACAGGGAACGATTGGCCAAGAGACCCAGTACTTC	CASSLGQGTIGQETQYF
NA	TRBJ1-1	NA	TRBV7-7	TGTGCTAGCAGCTCCTATGATAACACTGAAGCTTTCTTT	CASSSYDNTEAFF
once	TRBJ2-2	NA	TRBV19	TGTGCCAGTAGCCTAGACAGGAACACCGGGGAGCTGTTTTTT	CASSLDRNTGELFF
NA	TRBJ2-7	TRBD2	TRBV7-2	TGTGCCAGCAGCTTAAAGACTAGCGGGGCCATGCGGGAGCAGTACTTC	CASSLKTSGAMREQYF
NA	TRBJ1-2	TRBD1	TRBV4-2	TGTGCCAGCAGTCATCCGTCGGGGGGACAGGGCGACTATGGCTACACCTTC	CASSHPSGGQGDYGYTF
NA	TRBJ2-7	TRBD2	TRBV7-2	TGTGCCAGCAGCTCACAAACTAGCGGGGGTCCCTACGAGCAGTACTTC	CASSSQTSGGPYEQYF
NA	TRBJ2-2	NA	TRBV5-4	TGTGCCAGCAGCTTGGCTCCCGGGGAGCTGTTTTTT	CASSLAPGELFF
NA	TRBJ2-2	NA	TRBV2	TGTGCCAGCAAGAGGGAATCGAACAGTGGCACCGGGGAGCTGTTTTTT	CASKRESNSGTGELFF
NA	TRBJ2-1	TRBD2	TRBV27	TGTGCCAGCCTAAACCTGGGACTAGGGGATTACAATGAGCAGTTCTTC	CASLNLGLGDYNEQFF
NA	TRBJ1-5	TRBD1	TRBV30	TGTGCCTGGAGTGATACAGGGGGTTTAACCCAGCATTTT	CAWSDTGGLTQHF
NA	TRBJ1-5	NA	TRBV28	TGTGCCAGCACCCGGGGGGGCAATCAGCCCCAGCATTTT	CASTRGGNQPQHF
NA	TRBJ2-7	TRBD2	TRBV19	TGTGCCAGTAGTGTGAGCGGGGGGTTCTCCTACGAGCAGTACTTC	CASSVSGGFSYEQYF
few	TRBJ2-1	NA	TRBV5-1	TGCGCCAGCAGCTTGGGATCGAGGGATGAGCAGTTCTTC	CASSLGSRDEQFF
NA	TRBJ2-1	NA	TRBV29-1	TGCAGCGTCCCACGACTCGGAACTCACAATGAGCAGTTCTTC	CSVPRLGTHNEQFF
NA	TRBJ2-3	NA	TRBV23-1	TGCGCCAGCAGTCTTCGCGGGGCCTCCACAGATACGCAGTATTTT	CASSLRGASTDTQYF
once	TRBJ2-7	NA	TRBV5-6	TGTGCCAGCAGCTGGGGAGGGGGGGGCGAGCAGTACTTC	CASSWGGGGEQYF
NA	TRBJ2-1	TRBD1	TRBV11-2	TGTGCCAGCAGCTCGGGACAGGGCTCCTACAATGAGCAGTTCTTC	CASSSGQGSYNEQFF
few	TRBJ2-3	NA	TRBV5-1	TGCGCCAGCAGCTTGAACCCGTGGACTGCCCAATTGGGGCAGTATTTT	CASSLNPWTAQLGQYF
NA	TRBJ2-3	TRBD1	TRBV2	TGTGCCAGCAGCAGGACAGGCCTAGGGGGCCAGGCCACAGATACGCAGTATTTT	CASSRTGLGGQATDTQYF
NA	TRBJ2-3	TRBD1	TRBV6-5	TGTGCCAGCAGGAGACCGGGACAGCAATATACGCAGTATTTT	CASRRPGQQYTQYF
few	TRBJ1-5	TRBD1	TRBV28	TGTGCCAGCAGATCCCTCGGACAGGCCAGCAATCAGCCCCAGCATTTT	CASRSLGQASNQPQHF
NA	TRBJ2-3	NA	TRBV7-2	TGTGCCAGCAGCTTCTCCTATCTCCCGACCAGGGCAGATACGCAGTATTTT	CASSFSYLPTRADTQYF
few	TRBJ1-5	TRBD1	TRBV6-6	TGTGCCAGCACATCGACAGGGCAGCGGCCCCAGCATTTT	CASTSTGQRPQHF
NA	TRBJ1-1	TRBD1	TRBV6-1	TGTGCCAGCACCATAGGACAGGGGAACACTGAAGCTTTCTTT	CASTIGQGNTEAFF